This T cell receptor beta chain came from a study of cytomegalovirus exposure and HLA in healthy donors. The CDR3 totals 13 residues. Germline values: CDR1 SGHKS, CDR2 YYEKEE (reference sequence). Study-wide findings and caveats: Per a later analysis, about 17,000 TCR beta sequences showed association with HLA alleles at 0.05 false discovery rate. Based on reports, TCR beta sequences accurately predicted HLA-A and HLA-B alleles for most subjects. The records held CMV serostatus as the only immune exposure information.

Points on this clone: The antigen remains unidentified. Relative to the germline gene, one junction end is altered; a read error may explain this.

Primers for the PCR totalled 60 Vbeta and 13 Jbeta. Data came from immunoSEQ multiplex PCR; TCRdb stores just in-frame clones and leaves some out. The table shows 100,000 to 150,000 clones, with about 85% occurring only once. Sequenced input: PBMCs. V and J are TRBV5-5 and TRBJ2-4; 7 nucleotides agree with TRBD1. The source is a man aged 18-30 years in good health and CMV-seropositive. CDR3 loop: CASSLTSRTGYNF. CDR3 DNA: TGTGCCAGCAGCTTGACGTCTAGGACAGGCTACAACTTC.